This T cell receptor (beta chain) was sequenced for a study of tumor T cells in aggressive B-cell lymphoma (TCRdb year 2017). As for this clone: Which antigen it targets is not known. Per-base quality was not reported, and no clone a single base away is much larger than it.

Libraries came from the immunoSEQ multiplex PCR assay. TCRdb limited this immuneACCESS table to in-frame rearrangements with V and J called. A share of clones is missing; checked studies link under half to unresolved V genes, and the rest is unexplained. The sample table lists over 2,000 clones, 94% of them with a count of one. The ten largest account for 2.5% to 3% of the sample. The sequencing sample was made of tumor tissue. The sequence was collected from an adult with diffuse large B cell lymphoma.

The CDR3 protein: CASSALGLGEQYF. The nucleotides are TGTGCCAGCAGCGCACTAGGCCTAGGCGAGCAGTACTTC. The chain couples TRBV9 to TRBJ2-7; matching of 5 bases hints at TRBD2 as the D gene. Taken from cysteine to phenylalanine, the CDR3 has 13 residues. Just CDR3 DNA is preserved here, 39 bases in frame from base 1. CDR1 is given as SGDLS and CDR2 as YYNGEE, both from the germline V gene. The junction carries 13 bases between V and J, which are trimmed by 3 bases and 6 bases respectively.